The 29 T cell receptor beta chains reported below all come from one sample, sequenced in a study of blood T cell repertoires in COVID-19. Assay used: immunoSEQ multiplex PCR; TCRdb lists only in-frame clones, some missing. This table holds 200,000 to 300,000 clones, around 83% found once. Sequenced: peripheral blood. Receptors were obtained from a man between 35 and 55 years old who had recovered from COVID-19.

V usage is TRBV7-9 and J usage is TRBJ2-3; D uncertain. Germline V gene sequence: CDR1 SEHNR, CDR2 FQNEAQ (reference sequence). The CDR3 spans 13 residues. V shed 8 bases and J shed 0 bases, with 9 bases lying between them. The DNA for the CDR3 is TGTGCCAGCGGGCAGGCTAGCACAGATACGCAGTATTTT. It encodes CASGQASTDTQYF.

The CDR3 sequence: CASSCGPQARNQPQHF. The CDR3 region has the DNA TGTGCCAGCAGTTGTGGTCCCCAGGCACGTAATCAGCCCCAGCATTTT. The chain couples TRBV6-9 to TRBJ1-5; no reliable D call. The CDR3 loop spans 16 amino acids. Trimming cost V 4 bases and J 4 bases, with 17 bases left between them. Germline values: CDR1 MNHGY, CDR2 SVAAGI.

The rearrangement joins TRBV30 to TRBJ2-3; D is possibly TRBD2 (6 bases). The germline gives CDR1 GTSNPN, CDR2 SVGIG (reference sequence). This CDR3 is 16 amino acids long. Trimming shortened V by 2 bases and J by 1 base, and 16 bases separated the two germline ends. In DNA, the CDR3 is TGTGCCTGGAGTCATCTAGCGTCGACCGGCACAGATACGCAGTATTTT. Translating it yields CAWSHLASTGTDTQYF.

V usage is TRBV30 and J usage is TRBJ2-3, with 8 positions matching TRBD2. Per germline, CDR1 GTSNPN and CDR2 SVGIG (reference sequence). The CDR3 loop spans 14 amino acids. J gave up 2 bases and V 2 bases, and 3 bases lay outside the gene matches. The CDR3 is CAWSTGGATDTQYF. The CDR3 DNA sequence: TGTGCCTGGAGTACGGGAGGGGCCACAGATACGCAGTATTTT.

This clone came up a few times. The J gene is TRBJ2-2, the V gene TRBV7-6; D may be TRBD1 (6 bases). The CDR3 runs to 15 residues. V gave up 5 bases and J gave up 6 bases, with 16 bases separating them. Germline V gene lookup returns CDR1 SGHVS and CDR2 FNYEAQ. CDR3 sequence reads: CASSRLTGYPGELFF. The CDR3 DNA follows: TGTGCCAGCAGCCGGCTTACAGGGTACCCCGGGGAGCTGTTTTTT.

This chain uses TRBV5-1 with TRBJ1-2, with a weak D call TRBD1 (5 bases). The CDR3 sequence is 12 residues long. V was cut by 3 bases and J by 6 bases, with 9 bases left in between. Germline V gene sequence: CDR1 SGHRS, CDR2 YFSETQ. This CDR3 is CASSSDKDGYTF. The CDR3 DNA reads TGCGCCAGCAGCTCGGACAAAGATGGCTACACCTTC.

The chain is built from TRBV19 and TRBJ2-1; 8 bases align to TRBD1. Germline values: CDR1 LNHDA, CDR2 SQIVND (reference sequence). There are 17 residues in the CDR3. V gave up 2 bases and J gave up 1 base; unmatched junction bases: 7. Here the CDR3 reads CASSIMGGQGSYNEQFF. The CDR3 DNA follows: TGTGCCAGTAGTATAATGGGTGGACAGGGTTCCTACAATGAGCAGTTCTTC.

The V and J genes are TRBV11-3 and TRBJ1-1, with 10 bases lining up with TRBD1. Per the germline V gene, CDR1 is SGHNT and CDR2 is YENEEA. This CDR3 is 17 amino acids long. V gave up 1 base and J gave up 5 bases; unmatched junction bases: 10. The CDR3 is CASSLGGDRGRGTEAFF. The CDR3 coding sequence is TGTGCCAGCAGCTTAGGAGGGGACAGGGGAAGAGGAACTGAAGCTTTCTTT.

The V and J genes are TRBV5-5 and TRBJ1-1; no definite D call. Germline V gene data show CDR1 as SGHKS and CDR2 as YYEKEE (reference sequence). This CDR3 has 13 amino acids. V gave up 1 base and J gave up 3 bases, with 7 bases separating them. This chain's CDR3 is CASSLLPDTEAFF. For the CDR3, the DNA is TGTGCCAGCAGCTTGCTGCCGGACACTGAAGCTTTCTTT.

This rearrangement joins TRBV15 to TRBJ2-7; D is perhaps TRBD2 (6 bases). This CDR3 contains 15 residues. Germline V gene data show CDR1 as LNHNV and CDR2 as YYDKDF (reference sequence). V lost 0 bases and J 3 bases, leaving 12 bases between the germline ends. This CDR3 reads CATSRDGGLVYEQYF. The CDR3 DNA reads TGTGCCACCAGCAGAGATGGGGGACTCGTCTACGAGCAGTACTTC.

This chain links TRBV5-1 with TRBJ2-3; maybe TRBD2 (5 bases). Germline CDR1 and CDR2: SGHRS and YFSETQ. V was trimmed by 1 base and J by 10 bases, leaving 25 bases between them. The CDR3 spans 17 residues. The CDR3 here is CASSLRFNGPPARAQYF. The CDR3 nucleotides are TGCGCCAGCAGCTTGAGGTTTAACGGGCCCCCTGCGAGGGCGCAGTATTTT.

This chain joins TRBV28 and TRBJ2-7; 9 bases map to TRBD1. Germline lookup yields CDR1 MDHEN and CDR2 SYDVKM. The V segment lost 5 bases and the J segment 5 bases; nucleotides outside the gene matches: 10. CDR3 length: 15 amino acids. The CDR3 DNA is TGTGCCAGCAGTCTACCGACAGGGGGTTCCCACGAGCAGTACTTC. As protein: CASSLPTGGSHEQYF.

The genes are TRBV15 and TRBJ2-3, with D maybe TRBD1 (5 bases). The germline CDR1 and CDR2 sequences are LNHNV and YYDKDF (reference sequence). CDR3 length: 14 amino acids. V lost 6 bases and J lost 0, with 10 bases in between. The CDR3 region is CATSQGLSTDTQYF. The DNA for the CDR3 is TGTGCCACCAGTCAGGGCTTGAGCACAGATACGCAGTATTTT.

This clone was seen a single time. This chain uses TRBV7-8 with TRBJ2-7, with 7 bases lining up with TRBD1. Looked up from germline, CDR1 is SGHVS and CDR2 is FQNEAQ. The CDR3 is 15 amino acids. The V and J ends lost 6 bases and 3 bases, in that order; junction bases with no gene match: 11. The CDR3 nucleotides read TGTGCCAGCAGGGCCGGGACAGCCGCTGTCTACGAGCAGTACTTC. This gives the protein CASRAGTAAVYEQYF.

This clone was observed once. Other DNA sequences in this specimen translate into the identical CDR3. The chain links TRBV9 to TRBJ1-1, with D unclear. The CDR3 consists of 13 residues. The germline CDR1 and CDR2 sequences are SGDLS and YYNGEE. V was shortened by 0 bases and J by 3 bases, with 6 bases between the two germline ends. The CDR3 reads CASSVGPDTEAFF. CDR3 sequence (DNA): TGTGCCAGCAGCGTAGGTCCGGACACTGAAGCTTTCTTT.

This chain joins TRBV3-1 (or the pseudogene TRBV3-2) and TRBJ2-4, with D possibly TRBD1 on 6 matching bases. Germline values: CDR1 LGHDT, CDR2 YNNKEL (reference sequence). This CDR3 is built from 18 residues. Between the trimmed V and J ends, which lost 0 bases and 0 bases, there was a span of 15 bases. This CDR3 reads CASSQDETGKLAKNIQYF. Here the CDR3 DNA reads TGTGCCAGCAGCCAAGACGAGACAGGTAAACTAGCCAAAAACATTCAGTACTTC.

This chain connects TRBV2 to TRBJ1-1; no clear D gene. CDR3 length: 11 amino acids. Germline CDR1 reads SNHLY; CDR2 reads FYNNEI. The V and J ends lost 3 bases and 10 bases respectively, with 9 bases between them. This CDR3 is CASSDRPGAFF. CDR3 sequence (DNA): TGTGCCAGCAGTGACCGTCCGGGAGCTTTCTTT. Together with reference TRBV2 and TRBJ1-1, the CDR3 gives the full variable domain: EPEVTQTPSHQVTQMGQEVILRCVPISNHLYFYWYRQILGQKVEFLVSFYNNEISEKSEIFDDQFSVERPDGSNFTLKIRSTKLEDSAMYFCASSDRPGAFFGQGTRLTVV.

J is TRBJ1-5 and V is TRBV11-2; D unresolved. Germline V lookup: CDR1 SGHAT, CDR2 FQNNGV. Trimming removed 0 bases at V and 0 bases at J, with 6 bases between. The CDR3 consists of 15 residues. As DNA, the CDR3 is TGTGCCAGCAGCTTAGACGGAGCTAGCAATCAGCCCCAGCATTTT. Translation gives CASSLDGASNQPQHF.

The chain joins TRBV11-2 to TRBJ2-1; TRBD2 aligns across 7 bases. CDR3 size: 17 residues. With V trimmed by 5 bases and J by 7 bases, 17 bases remained unmatched. Germline V gives CDR1 SGHAT, CDR2 FQNNGV. CDR3 amino acids: CASSRSASGFLSNEQFF. CDR3 coding DNA: TGTGCCAGCAGCCGCTCGGCTAGCGGCTTCTTGAGTAATGAGCAGTTCTTC.

Here the CDR3 reads CASSPSAGFQETQYF. In nucleotides, the CDR3 is TGTGCCAGCTCACCATCCGCGGGGTTTCAAGAGACCCAGTACTTC. V usage is TRBV18 and J usage is TRBJ2-5; D perhaps matches TRBD2 (6 bases). Germline V gene data show CDR1 as KGHSH and CDR2 as LQKENI. This CDR3 has 15 amino acids. V lost 2 bases and J 2 bases, leaving 12 bases between the germline ends.

This clone was detected only a few times. V usage is TRBV19 and J usage is TRBJ1-4; 10 bases fit TRBD1. The CDR3 has 17 amino acids. The germline V gene has CDR1 LNHDA and CDR2 SQIVND (reference sequence). Unmatched junction bases numbered 13, after V lost 8 bases and J lost 4 bases. Written as DNA, the CDR3 is TGTGCCAGTTCTCGTCGACTGGGACAGGGGCTTAATGAAAAACTGTTTTTT. This sequence encodes CASSRRLGQGLNEKLFF.

CDR3: CATRGGGSNEKLFF. The CDR3 nucleotides read TGTGCCACTCGGGGTGGGGGGTCTAATGAAAAACTGTTTTTT. V is TRBV19 and J is TRBJ1-4; possible D gene TRBD1, 5 bases. This CDR3 comprises 14 residues. Trimming stripped 10 bases from V and 3 bases from J, with 15 bases between. CDR1 and CDR2 (germline): LNHDA, SQIVND (reference sequence).

The rearrangement links TRBV4-1 to TRBJ2-1; D remains ambiguous. The CDR3 extends over 14 amino acids. Germline V gene sequence: CDR1 MGHRA, CDR2 YSYEKL. Trimming left V 4 bases short and J 9 bases short, with 16 bases between. The CDR3 sequence: CASSRQGVIGEQFF. In DNA form, the CDR3 reads TGCGCCAGCAGCCGACAAGGCGTAATTGGTGAGCAGTTCTTC.

The genes are TRBV4-3 and TRBJ2-1; 7 nucleotides agree with TRBD2. Germline CDR1 and CDR2: LGHNA and YSLEER. The CDR3 runs 15 residues. J was trimmed by 4 bases and V by 1 base; bases with no gene match: 4. This CDR3 reads CASSQVLAEYNEQFF. In DNA, the CDR3 is TGCGCCAGCAGCCAAGTTCTAGCGGAGTACAATGAGCAGTTCTTC.

The rearrangement links TRBV6-6 to TRBJ1-4; D not certain. The CDR3 is made up of 15 amino acids. In germline, CDR1 is MNHNY, CDR2 SVGAGI (reference sequence). V lost 5 bases and J 4 bases, leaving 14 bases between the germline ends. The CDR3 bases are TGTGCCAGCAGTCCCGGAGGGTGGGTTAATGAAAAACTGTTTTTT. Translated, it gives CASSPGGWVNEKLFF.

The rearrangement links TRBV4-3 to TRBJ1-2; possible D gene TRBD1, 6 bases. The CDR3 has 16 residues. The germline V and J ends were trimmed by 1 base and 4 bases, with 16 bases remaining between them. The germline V gene has CDR1 LGHNA and CDR2 YSLEER. This chain's CDR3 is CASSQAVRQDRYGYTF. The CDR3 DNA reads TGCGCCAGCAGCCAAGCCGTACGACAGGACCGCTATGGCTACACCTTC.

V gene TRBV2 combines with J gene TRBJ2-7; 7 bases line up with TRBD2. From germline, CDR1 is SNHLY and CDR2 FYNNEI. After removal of 6 bases from V and 3 bases from J, the junction contained 5 bases not matched to a gene. CDR3 length: 13 amino acids. CDR3 in amino acids: CASRGGVLYEQYF. The DNA for the CDR3 is TGTGCCAGCAGGGGAGGGGTTCTCTACGAGCAGTACTTC.

This clone was seen once. The J gene is TRBJ1-2, the V gene TRBV4-3; no clear D. Trimming stripped 0 bases from V and 7 bases from J, with 12 bases between. CDR1 and CDR2 from the germline V gene are LGHNA and YSLEER. The length of the CDR3 is 14 residues. In DNA form, the CDR3 reads TGCGCCAGCAGCCAAGAGGCGATAAGGAGTGGCTACACCTTC. Protein sequence: CASSQEAIRSGYTF.

This clone was observed a single time. CDR3 in DNA: TGTGCCAGCAGCCGGGACAGACCCGCCGAGCAGTACTTC. Amino acids: CASSRDRPAEQYF. The chain carries TRBV5-5 and TRBJ2-7; the match to TRBD1 covers 7 bases. V shed 4 bases, J shed 6 bases, and the junction held 7 bases outside the gene matches. The CDR3 is 13 amino acids. CDR1 and CDR2 (germline): SGHKS, YYEKEE (reference sequence).